One sample yielded the 30 T cell receptor beta chains listed below, sequenced in a study of shared T cell receptors in the human thymus. Using immunoSEQ multiplex PCR, the repertoire was profiled, and TCRdb retains in-frame clones only, with some absent. The sample has about 660,000 clones; around 89% are singletons. Separately, the same data were catalogued under a study of human thymus T cells.

Sequenced input: thymocytes. The receptor source for this set is a boy under two years old with a congenital heart defect.

The chain is built from TRBV29-1 and TRBJ2-3, with 8 bases matching TRBD2. V lost 8 bases and J lost 5; bases outside the gene matches: 12. Germline assignment: CDR1 SQVTM and CDR2 ANQGSEA. The CDR3 totals 14 residues. The CDR3 DNA is TGCAGCTGTCAATGGGTAGCGGGAAAAGATACGCAGTATTTT. Amino acid sequence: CSCQWVAGKDTQYF.

This chain joins TRBV29-1 and TRBJ2-7, with TRBD2 identical over 9 bases. The CDR3 sequence is 14 residues long. Trimming took 4 bases from V and 3 from J; bases not matched to a gene: 7. The germline CDR1 and CDR2 sequences are SQVTM and ANQGSEA. CDR3 nucleotide sequence: TGCAGCGTTGGGGCTAGCGGGAAGGTCTACGAGCAGTACTTC. It specifies CSVGASGKVYEQYF.

Only a few counts were recorded for this clone. The genes are TRBV27 and TRBJ1-5, with D possibly being TRBD1 (5 bases). The CDR3 has 14 amino acids. From germline, CDR1 is MNHEY and CDR2 SMNVEV (reference sequence). Trimming took off 4 bases at V and 3 bases at J, with 10 bases between the two ends. CDR3 sequence: CASSSQVFNQPQHF. The CDR3 DNA reads as TGTGCCAGCAGTTCACAGGTTTTCAATCAGCCCCAGCATTTT.

This chain links TRBV4-3 with TRBJ2-3; 10 bases are shared with TRBD2. V dropped 3 bases and J dropped 6; count of bases not matched to a gene: 9. This CDR3 contains 16 residues. Germline V gene lookup returns CDR1 LGHNA and CDR2 YSLEER. CDR3 coding DNA: TGCGCCAGCAGCCACCTAGCGGGAGCGTTCATGGATACGCAGTATTTT. Protein: CASSHLAGAFMDTQYF.

The chain couples TRBV7-8 to TRBJ2-1, with D tentatively TRBD1 (6 bases). V was pared by 1 base and J by 7 bases, with 11 bases between. Germline lookup yields CDR1 SGHVS and CDR2 FQNEAQ. This CDR3 contains 14 residues. CDR3 residues: CASSLEGVRNEQFF. The CDR3 coding sequence is TGTGCCAGCAGCTTAGAGGGGGTGAGAAATGAGCAGTTCTTC.

The chain combines TRBV14 with TRBJ2-7; 10 nucleotides agree with TRBD2. Per germline, CDR1 SGHDN and CDR2 FVKESK. This CDR3 spans 18 amino acids. After removal of 0 bases from V and 4 bases from J, the junction contained 12 bases not matched to a gene. The CDR3 loop is CASSQERRPSGRPYEQYF. The CDR3 DNA sequence: TGTGCCAGCAGCCAAGAAAGACGGCCTAGCGGGAGACCTTACGAGCAGTACTTC.

V gene TRBV6-1 combines with J gene TRBJ2-5; 8 bases align to TRBD1. The J call may be incorrect, as the DNA end agrees better with TRBJ2-7. This CDR3 region has 13 residues. Per the germline V gene, CDR1 is MNHNS and CDR2 is SASEGT. CDR3: CACTGGEAYEQYF. The CDR3 coding sequence is TGTGCCTGCACAGGGGGTGAGGCCTACGAGCAGTACTTC.

The V gene is TRBV28, the J gene TRBJ2-7, with 8 bases lining up with TRBD2. The length of the CDR3 is 17 residues. Germline values: CDR1 MDHEN, CDR2 SYDVKM. The V gene end was trimmed by 10 bases and the J gene end by 0 bases; junction bases not matched to a gene: 17. The CDR3 DNA sequence: TGTGCCACCCCCCTTCGGGAGCGGGAGTCCCCCTCCTACGAGCAGTACTTC. Translating gives CATPLRERESPSYEQYF.

The rearrangement joins TRBV5-4 to TRBJ2-7, with D maybe TRBD2 (5 bases). Germline lookup yields CDR1 SGHNT and CDR2 YYREEE (reference sequence). The CDR3 is made up of 16 amino acids. Trimming pared 1 base from V and 0 bases from J, leaving 14 bases between. DNA for the CDR3: TGTGCCAGCAGCTTGTACGCGGGCGCTAGCTCCTACGAGCAGTACTTC. The encoded protein is CASSLYAGASSYEQYF.

V gene TRBV27 combines with J gene TRBJ2-5, with 9 bases identical to TRBD1. The junction had 2 bases not matched to a gene; V was cut back by 5 bases and J by 4 bases. CDR1 is MNHEY, CDR2 SMNVEV, per germline (reference sequence). The CDR3 has 13 amino acids. CDR3 DNA: TGTGCCAGCAGTGACAGGGGGGGAGAGACCCAGTACTTC. Translated: CASSDRGGETQYF.

The chain couples TRBV6-5 to TRBJ2-7; 9 bases match TRBD2. The CDR3 spans 14 residues. The germline V gene has CDR1 MNHEY and CDR2 SVGAGI. Trimming took 9 bases from V and 6 from J; bases not matched to a gene: 12. The CDR3 nucleotides read TGTGCCAGTCGAACTAGCGGGTGGACCATCGAGCAGTACTTC. Its translation is CASRTSGWTIEQYF.

This chain uses TRBV5-4 with TRBJ2-7, with D maybe TRBD2 (6 bases). CDR1 is SGHNT and CDR2 is YYREEE in the germline V gene (reference sequence). The V end was cut by 0 bases, the J end by 0 bases, with 10 bases between. The CDR3 runs 15 residues. The CDR3, as DNA: TGTGCCAGCAGCTTGGCGGGACTCCGCTCCTACGAGCAGTACTTC. Protein sequence: CASSLAGLRSYEQYF.

This chain connects TRBV5-4 to TRBJ2-7, with 7 bases lining up with TRBD2. Germline V lookup: CDR1 SGHNT, CDR2 YYREEE (reference sequence). With 4 bases clipped from V and 0 bases from J, the junction kept 13 bases outside the gene matches. The CDR3 runs 17 residues. CDR3: CASSRGVLATRSYEQYF. Here the CDR3 DNA reads TGTGCCAGCAGCCGCGGCGTACTAGCGACCCGCTCCTACGAGCAGTACTTC.

The V call is TRBV29-1, the J call TRBJ2-2; possibly TRBD2 for D (7 bases). CDR1 and CDR2 from the germline V gene are SQVTM and ANQGSEA. Between the trimmed V and J ends, which lost 7 bases and 6 bases, there was a span of 12 bases. The CDR3 is 12 amino acids. The CDR3 loop reads CSAEGGPGELFF. The DNA of the CDR3 is TGCAGCGCTGAGGGGGGGCCCGGGGAGCTGTTTTTT.

V and J are TRBV5-6 and TRBJ2-4; 8 bases fit TRBD2. The CDR3 runs to 16 residues. Germline V gives CDR1 SGHDT, CDR2 YYEEEE. The V gene end was trimmed by 0 bases and the J gene end by 1 base; junction bases not matched to a gene: 3. The CDR3 sequence: CASSLDSGTAKNIQYF. The CDR3 region has the DNA TGTGCCAGCAGCTTGGATAGCGGGACGGCCAAAAACATTCAGTACTTC.

The gene calls are TRBV18 and TRBJ1-1; D possibly corresponds to TRBD1 (6 bases). Germline V gene data show CDR1 as KGHSH and CDR2 as LQKENI. This CDR3 has 14 residues. Trimming cost V 5 bases and J 1 base, with 11 bases left between them. CDR3 bases: TGTGCCAGCTCATCTTGGACAGAGAACACTGAAGCTTTCTTT. Translated: CASSSWTENTEAFF.

The chain has TRBV11-2 and TRBJ1-4; 8 bases are shared with TRBD1. Germline lookup yields CDR1 SGHAT and CDR2 FQNNGV. This CDR3 comprises 15 residues. The junction had 6 bases not matched to a gene; V was cut back by 5 bases and J by 4 bases. CDR3 DNA: TGTGCCAGCAGCGACCGGGACAGGTATAATGAAAAACTGTTTTTT. It yields the protein CASSDRDRYNEKLFF. Looking up the rest from reference TRBV11-2 and TRBJ1-4 gives the full variable domain: EAGVAQSPRYKIIEKRQSVAFWCNPISGHATLYWYQQILGQGPKLLIQFQNNGVVDDSQLPKDRFSAERLKGVDSTLKIQPAKLEDSAVYLCASSDRDRYNEKLFFGSGTQLSVL.

This chain links TRBV27 with TRBJ2-7, with D perhaps matching TRBD1 (5 bases). V dropped 5 bases and J dropped 7 bases, with 9 bases sitting between them. Germline CDR1 and CDR2: MNHEY and SMNVEV (reference sequence). The CDR3 covers 11 residues. The CDR3, as DNA: TGTGCCAGCAGTGCAGGGTGGGAGCAGTACTTC. This encodes CASSAGWEQYF.

The chain employs TRBV5-6 and TRBJ2-5; TRBD1 might be the D (5 bases). Germline loops: CDR1 SGHDT, CDR2 YYEEEE. This CDR3 spans 15 amino acids. Between the trimmed V and J ends, which lost 4 bases and 1 base, there was a span of 14 bases. The CDR3 sequence: CASSPATASQETQYF. CDR3 sequence (DNA): TGTGCCAGCAGCCCCGCGACAGCCTCCCAAGAGACCCAGTACTTC.

The genes are TRBV7-8 and TRBJ2-5; 9 bases are shared with TRBD2. The CDR3 length is 17 residues. V lost 0 bases and J lost 2; bases outside the gene matches: 7. Germline lookup yields CDR1 SGHVS and CDR2 FQNEAQ. CDR3 sequence (DNA): TGTGCCAGCAGCTTAGCTTGGGGGCGGGAGGGGCAAGAGACCCAGTACTTC. Protein: CASSLAWGREGQETQYF.

This chain's CDR3 is CASSLGQGAPNEQFF. The CDR3 nucleotides read TGTGCCAGCAGCTTAGGACAGGGGGCGCCGAATGAGCAGTTCTTC. V is TRBV5-6 and J is TRBJ2-1, with 11 bases lining up with TRBD1. V shed 2 bases, J shed 7 bases, and the junction held 5 bases outside the gene matches. The CDR3 has 15 residues. Germline values: CDR1 SGHDT, CDR2 YYEEEE.

The chain carries TRBV7-9 and TRBJ1-1; D call uncertain. This CDR3 contains 15 residues. V lost 5 bases to trimming and J lost 2 bases, with 15 bases between them. CDR1 is SEHNR, CDR2 FQNEAQ, per germline (reference sequence). CDR3 DNA: TGTGCCAGCAGCCCCGGAGGCAGGAGCAACACTGAAGCTTTCTTT. This sequence encodes CASSPGGRSNTEAFF.

The chain has TRBV7-8 and TRBJ1-2; D ambiguous. Trimming took 4 bases from V and 5 from J, leaving 17 bases between them. The CDR3 has 15 amino acids. Germline CDR1 SGHVS, CDR2 FQNEAQ. DNA of the CDR3: TGTGCCAGCAGCTCCCGCACCGGGATCTTATATGGCTACACCTTC. This gives the protein CASSSRTGILYGYTF.

This chain joins TRBV19 and TRBJ1-5, with 9 bases fitting TRBD1. The trim removed 4 bases at V and 5 bases at J, leaving 6 bases unmatched. CDR3 length: 15 amino acids. CDR1 and CDR2 from the germline V gene are LNHDA and SQIVND (reference sequence). CDR3 sequence: CASSRGRTGDQPQHF. As DNA, the CDR3 is TGTGCCAGTAGTAGAGGCCGGACAGGGGATCAGCCCCAGCATTTT.

The chain is built from TRBV4-3 and TRBJ2-1, with TRBD2 matching 15 bases. The trim removed 0 bases at V and 5 bases at J, leaving 5 bases unmatched. CDR1 is LGHNA and CDR2 is YSLEER in the germline V gene. The length of the CDR3 is 18 residues. CDR3 nucleotides: TGCGCCAGCAGCCAAGATCCGGGACTAGCGGGAGGCCACAATGAGCAGTTCTTC. Its protein product is CASSQDPGLAGGHNEQFF.

V is TRBV7-9 and J is TRBJ2-7; 11 bases agree with TRBD2. Germline CDR1 reads SEHNR; CDR2 reads FQNEAQ (reference sequence). CDR3 length equals 18 residues. J was trimmed by 5 bases and V by 5 bases; bases with no gene match: 17. CDR3 residues: CASSSQGVAGGPRDEQYF. The CDR3 bases are TGTGCCAGCAGCAGCCAGGGGGTAGCGGGAGGGCCGAGGGACGAGCAGTACTTC.

Worth noting for this clone: This same CDR3 is encoded by further DNA sequences in the sample. The gene calls are TRBV5-4 and TRBJ2-1, with 8 nucleotides matching TRBD2. Germline V gene lookup returns CDR1 SGHNT and CDR2 YYREEE (reference sequence). CDR3 size: 16 residues. V dropped 0 bases and J dropped 4; count of bases not matched to a gene: 6. CDR3 sequence (DNA): TGTGCCAGCAGCTTGGCAGGGAGCGGGGGATACAATGAGCAGTTCTTC. Translated, it gives CASSLAGSGGYNEQFF.

This chain uses TRBV19 with TRBJ2-2; 8 bases are a match to TRBD1. With V trimmed by 3 bases and J by 5 bases, 8 bases remained unmatched. This CDR3 is built from 16 residues. The germline CDR1 and CDR2 sequences are LNHDA and SQIVND (reference sequence). Written as DNA, the CDR3 is TGTGCCAGTAGTATTCGGGCAGGGGGCATGACCGGGGAGCTGTTTTTT. Its translation is CASSIRAGGMTGELFF.

The chain has TRBV29-1 and TRBJ2-3, with 8 bases identical to TRBD1. Germline V lookup: CDR1 SQVTM, CDR2 ANQGSEA. The CDR3 spans 12 residues. As DNA, the CDR3 is TGCAGTACGGACAGGGTTGCAGATACGCAGTATTTT. Amino acid sequence: CSTDRVADTQYF.

V is TRBV5-4 and J is TRBJ2-1; 7 bases fit TRBD2. CDR3 length: 16 residues. Germline-derived CDR1 and CDR2 are SGHNT and YYREEE (reference sequence). V was pared by 3 bases and J by 8 bases, with 14 bases of the junction left unmatched. CDR3 amino acids: CASSWQFGLEGDEQFF. CDR3 DNA sequence: TGTGCCAGCAGCTGGCAGTTTGGACTAGAGGGCGATGAGCAGTTCTTC.